The 9 T cell receptor beta chains listed next were all sequenced from one sample in a study of tumor-infiltrating lymphocytes in primary liver carcinoma. The tissue used was unsorted bulk material of about 19-33 mg. RNA and DNA were co-extracted from it with the AllPrep DNA/RNA mini kit. Synthesis of TCR beta cDNA was carried out from around 540 ng total RNA with a constant-region primer. What produced the TCR beta libraries was three nested multiplex PCR rounds using slightly modified ARM-PCR. The first two PCR rounds used TRBV1-TRBV30 primers with a Cbeta primer, about 9 cycles each. TCRdb reanalysed the multiplex PCR reads using MiXCR and keeps one entry per CDR3 protein. Counted here are 95,000 to 150,000 distinct CDR3 sequences, 55% to 65% occurring once; the ten biggest clones make up roughly a tenth. The sequenced sample consisted of liver tumor tissue from sampling region 1. Subset defined: tumor region T1, superior pole. These receptor sequences come from a woman aged 55-69 years with primary liver carcinoma and hepatitis B virus infection.

Comments on this clonotype: Just one base apart from a much larger clone, this may be a read error. The chain carries TRBV28 and TRBJ2-7; D remains unclear. The CDR3 loop spans 11 amino acids. The germline V gene encodes CDR1 MDHEN and CDR2 SYDVKM. Here the CDR3 reads CVSSSIYEQYF. DNA for the CDR3: TGTGTCAGCAGTTCGATCTACGAGCAGTACTTC.

Only one count was recorded for this clonotype. It is likely a read error, because the conserved phenylalanine at the end of the CDR3 is missing. The CDR3: CASSGRDSPGINQPQHI. For the CDR3, the DNA is TGTGCCAGCAGTGGGAGAGACAGCCCTGGTATCAATCAGCCCCAGCATATT. J is TRBJ1-5 and V is TRBV6-1; the D gene is possibly TRBD1 (5 bases). In germline, CDR1 is MNHNS, CDR2 SASEGT. Trimming left V 4 bases short and J 3 bases short, with 19 bases between. The CDR3 length is 17 residues.

Of note for this clonotype: This may be a read error: a much more frequent sequence differs by one nucleotide. CDR3 coding DNA: TGCGCCAGCAGTGAGGGTAATGATCAGTTCTTC. This translates into CASSEGNDQFF. V gene TRBV10-1 combines with J gene TRBJ2-1; D uncertain. This CDR3 has 11 residues. Germline CDR1 reads WNHNN; CDR2 reads SYGVQD (reference sequence).

The chain uses TRBV29-1 and TRBJ1-2; D remains ambiguous. Germline values: CDR1 SQVTM, CDR2 ANQGSEA. Trimming shortened V by 5 bases and J by 6 bases, and 19 bases separated the two germline ends. CDR3 length equals 14 residues. CDR3 in DNA: TGCAGCGTTACCGGGATAGGGTCCTTCCATGGCTACACCTTC. Residues: CSVTGIGSFHGYTF.

V gene TRBV5-1 combines with J gene TRBJ2-5; D ambiguous. The germline V gene has CDR1 SGHRS and CDR2 YFSETQ. This CDR3 has 13 amino acids. V was pared by 2 bases and J by 4 bases, with 9 bases between. The CDR3 here is CASSFFEGETQYF. In DNA, the CDR3 is TGCGCCAGCAGCTTTTTCGAAGGAGAGACCCAGTACTTC.

Ten or more counts support this clonotype. The chain recombines TRBV29-1 with TRBJ2-4, with D hard to call. CDR3 length equals 13 residues. CDR1 and CDR2 (germline): SQVTM, ANQGSEA. V gave up 7 bases and J gave up 1 base, with 11 bases separating them. The CDR3 DNA reads TGCAGCGCCTCGGACCGGGCCAAAAACATTCAGTACTTC. Amino acids: CSASDRAKNIQYF.

Of note for this clonotype: Relative to the germline gene, one junction end is altered; a read error may explain this. The chain links TRBV11-2 to TRBJ2-7, with 8 bases aligning to TRBD2. CDR3 size: 15 residues. Germline V CDR1 and CDR2: SGHAT, FQNNGV. The CDR3 bases are TGTGCCTGCAGCATGTCCAGCGGGAGCTCCTACGAGCAGTACTTC. Its protein product is CACSMSSGSSYEQYF.

This clonotype was seen a single time. The junction does not match germline at one end; this may be a read error. The genes are TRBV10-1 and TRBJ2-3; the match to TRBD2 covers 13 bases. The CDR3 length is 15 residues. Per the germline V gene, CDR1 is WNHNN and CDR2 is SYGVQD (reference sequence). CDR3 DNA sequence: TGCGCCAACAGTGGACTAGCGGGAGGCACAGATACGCAGTATTTT. The encoded protein is CANSGLAGGTDTQYF.

In regard to this clonotype: As the CDR3 is not closed by the conserved phenylalanine or tryptophan, this likely results from a read error. The V gene is TRBV12-3 or TRBV12-4, the J gene TRBJ2-1; 7 positions match TRBD2. This CDR3 is built from 15 residues. CDR3 in DNA: TGCGCCAGCAGTTTTCCTCACGGGGGGTACAATGAGCAGTTCTTA. Translating gives CASSFPHGGYNEQFL.